One and the same sample provided the 7 T cell receptor beta chains below, sequenced in a study of blood T cell repertoires in COVID-19. Clones were sequenced by immunoSEQ multiplex PCR, and TCRdb holds only the in-frame ones, with some missing. Of roughly 91,000 clones in the sample, approximately 76% were seen once. Sample: peripheral blood. These receptors were taken from a man between 65 and 85 years old with acute or convalescent COVID-19.

The J gene is TRBJ1-5, the V gene TRBV29-1; D unresolved. This CDR3 region has 12 residues. V dropped 4 bases and J dropped 0 bases, with 4 bases sitting between them. Germline CDR1 is SQVTM and CDR2 is ANQGSEA. The CDR3 region has the DNA TGCAGCGTTGGGGCTAGCAATCAGCCCCAGCATTTT. Translated: CSVGASNQPQHF. Combining the CDR3 with reference TRBV29-1 and TRBJ1-5 gives the whole variable domain SAVISQKPSRDICQRGTSLTIQCQVDSQVTMMFWYRQQPGQSLTLIATANQGSEATYESGFVIDKFPISRPNLTFSTLTVSNMSPEDSSIYLCSVGASNQPQHFGDGTRLSIL.

This rearrangement joins TRBV2 to TRBJ2-3, with D tentatively TRBD2 (8 bases). There are 16 residues in the CDR3. Deletions cut 6 bases from V and 3 bases from J, with 19 bases between. Germline-derived CDR1 and CDR2 are SNHLY and FYNNEI. CDR3 protein: CASRPAGRGRTDTQYF. The DNA for the CDR3 is TGTGCCAGCAGACCCGCCGGGAGGGGGCGAACAGATACGCAGTATTTT.

V is TRBV29-1 and J is TRBJ2-2; 16 bases fit TRBD2. Germline CDR1 SQVTM, CDR2 ANQGSEA. J gave up 3 bases and V 4 bases, and 5 bases lay outside the gene matches. The CDR3 totals 17 residues. CDR3 loop: CSVGGLAGGSHTGELFF. CDR3 nucleotide sequence: TGCAGCGTTGGGGGACTAGCGGGAGGGAGTCACACCGGGGAGCTGTTTTTT.

V usage is TRBV7-9 and J usage is TRBJ2-2; 10 bases match TRBD1. The trim removed 3 bases at V and 1 base at J, leaving 5 bases unmatched. Germline assignment: CDR1 SEHNR and CDR2 FQNEAQ (reference sequence). The CDR3 is 17 residues long. CDR3 in amino acids: CASSFETGGLNTGELFF. The CDR3 coding sequence is TGTGCCAGCAGCTTTGAGACAGGGGGCTTGAACACCGGGGAGCTGTTTTTT.

The rearrangement joins TRBV24-1 to TRBJ2-2; D possibly corresponds to TRBD1 (6 bases). Germline lookup yields CDR1 KGHDR and CDR2 SFDVKD. Trimming left V 5 bases short and J 5 bases short, with 11 bases between. The CDR3 covers 14 residues. The CDR3 region is CATSVRQETGELFF. CDR3 bases: TGTGCCACCAGTGTCAGACAGGAGACCGGGGAGCTGTTTTTT.

This clone was recorded once. The chain employs TRBV24-1 and TRBJ1-2; TRBD1 matches 8 bases. The CDR3 runs to 15 residues. V lost 9 bases, J lost 3 bases, and 11 bases stayed unmatched. CDR1 and CDR2 (germline): KGHDR, SFDVKD. The DNA of the CDR3 is TGTGCCACCGCTGCAACGGGACAGGACCACTATGGCTACACCTTC. It is translated as CATAATGQDHYGYTF.

The rearrangement links TRBV4-2 to TRBJ2-2; 12 bases fit TRBD2. The J segment lost 3 bases and the V segment lost 0 bases, leaving 8 bases of the junction unmatched. This CDR3 is built from 19 residues. Germline loops: CDR1 LGHNA, CDR2 YNFKEQ. The CDR3 spells CASSQDVLAGGPDTGELFF. CDR3 nucleotides: TGTGCCAGCAGCCAAGATGTACTAGCGGGGGGACCCGACACCGGGGAGCTGTTTTTT.